This T cell receptor (beta chain) is from a study of response to subunit inactivated influenza vaccine. Study outcomes and limitations: Few new T cells, the authors suggested, are recruited by each seasonal influenza vaccination.

The germline V and J ends were trimmed by 5 bases and 7 bases, with 18 bases remaining between them. Germline values: CDR1 KGHSY, CDR2 FQNENV. The CDR3 is 14 amino acids. This clonotype was detected a few times. Its antigen is as yet unknown. TCRdb called the RT-PCR reads again in MiXCR, with one record for every CDR3 protein. Of 550,000 to 800,000 distinct CDR3 sequences in the sample, around 13% were seen once. The input for sequencing was PBMCs from blood, taken 14 to 15 days before vaccination. This chain joins TRBV16 and TRBJ2-7, with D tentatively TRBD1 (8 bases). This sequence originates from a man aged 45-60 years who received an inactivated influenza vaccine. The CDR3 bases are TGTGCCAGCAGCTCAATCGGACAGGGAGGGGAGCAGTACTTC. Translation: CASSSIGQGGEQYF.